The 21 T cell receptor beta chains in this list originate from one sample, sequenced in a study of T cells in Graves' hyperthyroidism and ophthalmopathy. TCR beta CDR3 sequences were amplified from RNA transcripts. Primed by the HTBI set, a first-round RT-PCR was run on the TCR CDR3. TCRdb analysed the multiplex PCR reads with MiXCR anew, one entry per CDR3 protein. The table has roughly 350,000 distinct CDR3 sequences, about 15% seen once; the top ten hold approximately 23%. Source material: blood. The receptors here all came from a woman under 40 with Graves' hyperthyroidism.

V usage is TRBV28 and J usage is TRBJ2-3; 7 bases fit TRBD1. Germline-derived CDR1 and CDR2 are MDHEN and SYDVKM. This CDR3 contains 18 residues. The V and J ends lost 3 bases and 2 bases, in that order; junction bases with no gene match: 14. The CDR3 bases are TGTGCCAGCAGTTTGGATGCAGGGGGAGAGGCGGTCACAGATACGCAGTATTTT. Its protein product is CASSLDAGGEAVTDTQYF.

This clonotype was detected many times. V usage is TRBV2 and J usage is TRBJ2-1, with D tentatively TRBD2 (6 bases). The germline V gene has CDR1 SNHLY and CDR2 FYNNEI. V lost 6 bases, J lost 6 bases, and 12 bases lay in between. This CDR3 has 13 amino acids. The CDR3 spells CASRADYTNEQFF. DNA for the CDR3: TGTGCCAGCAGGGCGGACTATACCAATGAGCAGTTCTTC.

The gene calls are TRBV20-1 and TRBJ2-7; 7 bases map to TRBD1. Germline trimming cut 7 bases from V and 4 bases from J; bases unmatched to any gene: 10. CDR3 length equals 13 residues. CDR1 and CDR2 from the germline V gene are DFQATT and SNEGSKA (reference sequence). CDR3 amino acids: CSGTGTDFYEQYF. In DNA form, the CDR3 reads TGCAGTGGAACTGGGACAGACTTTTACGAGCAGTACTTC.

Worth noting for this clonotype: This may come from a read error, since a much larger clone is one base off. The gene calls are TRBV7-2 and TRBJ1-4; 7 bases are a match to TRBD1. With V trimmed by 5 bases and J by 7 bases, 10 bases remained unmatched. Germline V gives CDR1 SGHTA, CDR2 FQGNSA. CDR3 length: 15 amino acids. The CDR3 bases are TGTGCCAGCAGCCGAGACAGGGTGACGTGTGAAAAACTGTTTTTT. Protein product: CASSRDRVTCEKLFF.

The chain is built from TRBV15 and TRBJ1-1; D unclear. Germline lookup yields CDR1 LNHNV and CDR2 YYDKDF (reference sequence). V shed 0 bases and J shed 1 base, with 12 bases lying between them. The CDR3 consists of 16 residues. The CDR3 DNA sequence: TGTGCCACCAGCAGAGAATTTCTGGGAGCGAACACTGAAGCTTTCTTT. Translation gives CATSREFLGANTEAFF.

On this clonotype: This may stem from a read error, because a much larger clone lies one nucleotide away. The chain couples TRBV28 to TRBJ2-4; the D gene is possibly TRBD1 (5 bases). The CDR3 contains 12 residues. CDR1 is MDHEN and CDR2 is SYDVKM in the germline V gene. Trimming left V 3 bases short and J 7 bases short, with 7 bases between. This chain's CDR3 is CASSFQGNIQYF. DNA of the CDR3: TGTGCCAGCAGTTTTCAGGGTAACATTCAGTACTTC.

This clonotype appeared many times. The chain employs TRBV6-1 and TRBJ2-7; 7 bases map to TRBD1. With V trimmed by 10 bases and J by 3 bases, 3 bases remained unmatched. Germline V gives CDR1 MNHNS, CDR2 SASEGT. The CDR3 is made up of 11 amino acids. The CDR3: CATRQGYEQYF. The CDR3 DNA reads TGTGCCACTCGACAGGGCTACGAGCAGTACTTC.

This clonotype was picked up a small number of times. The chain uses TRBV2 and TRBJ2-3; D is uncertain. Germline CDR1 SNHLY, CDR2 FYNNEI. V gave up 9 bases and J gave up 0 bases, with 16 bases separating them. CDR3 size: 15 residues. The CDR3 loop reads CASPQVAISTDTQYF. The CDR3 DNA follows: TGTGCCAGTCCCCAAGTGGCGATTAGCACAGATACGCAGTATTTT. The complete variable domain, with remaining parts taken from reference TRBV2 and TRBJ2-3, reads EPEVTQTPSHQVTQMGQEVILRCVPISNHLYFYWYRQILGQKVEFLVSFYNNEISEKSEIFDDQFSVERPDGSNFTLKIRSTKLEDSAMYFCASPQVAISTDTQYFGPGTRLTVL.

There are a few counts of this clonotype. The chain couples TRBV3-1 to TRBJ2-5; D gene unclear. V was shortened by 1 base and J by 5 bases, with 5 bases between the two germline ends. Per germline, CDR1 LGHDT and CDR2 YNNKEL (reference sequence). The CDR3 spans 12 residues. The CDR3 protein is CASSQVVETQYF. The CDR3 bases are TGTGCCAGCAGCCAAGTGGTTGAGACCCAGTACTTC.

This clonotype was counted a few times. This chain uses TRBV15 with TRBJ2-5; a possible D gene is TRBD2 (6 bases). CDR1 is LNHNV and CDR2 is YYDKDF in the germline V gene (reference sequence). This CDR3 has 13 residues. Trimming pared 8 bases from V and 5 bases from J, leaving 15 bases between. This CDR3 is CATGRRRGETQYF. CDR3 DNA sequence: TGTGCCACCGGGAGGAGACGGGGGGAGACCCAGTACTTC. Based on the CDR3 plus reference TRBV15 and TRBJ2-5, the full variable domain is DAMVIQNPRYQVTQFGKPVTLSCSQTLNHNVMYWYQQKSSQAPKLLFHYYDKDFNNEADTPDNFQSRRPNTSFCFLDIRSPGLGDTAMYLCATGRRRGETQYFGPGTRLLVL.

The CDR3 spells CASSGQGGYMGNQPQHF. The CDR3 region has the DNA TGTGCCAGCAGTGGACAGGGAGGTTATATGGGCAATCAGCCCCAGCATTTT. V gene TRBV25-1 combines with J gene TRBJ1-5; TRBD1 aligns across 7 bases. The CDR3 length is 17 residues. J gave up 2 bases and V 4 bases, and 11 bases lay outside the gene matches. Germline V lookup: CDR1 MGHDK, CDR2 SYGVNS.

This clonotype was picked up many times. CDR3 loop: CSATAGGAFTEAFF. The CDR3 coding sequence is TGCAGTGCTACTGCAGGGGGCGCATTCACTGAAGCTTTCTTT. The chain recombines TRBV20-1 with TRBJ1-1; 8 nucleotides line up with TRBD1. Germline V CDR1 and CDR2: DFQATT, SNEGSKA (reference sequence). The CDR3 length is 14 residues. The ends lost 4 bases at V and 4 bases at J; junction bases unmatched: 8.

This clonotype has at least ten counts. The J gene is TRBJ2-5, the V gene TRBV27; no definite D call. The CDR3 loop spans 12 amino acids. Trimming stripped 8 bases from V and 12 bases from J, with 19 bases between. Germline CDR1 and CDR2: MNHEY and SMNVEV (reference sequence). This chain's CDR3 is CASSSPGGWEYF. The CDR3 nucleotides read TGTGCCAGCTCCTCCCCTGGCGGCTGGGAGTACTTC.

This clonotype was observed many times. V and J are TRBV20-1 and TRBJ2-4; 10 bases match TRBD2. The CDR3 extends over 17 amino acids. The V gene's germline CDR1 is DFQATT and CDR2 SNEGSKA (reference sequence). After removal of 0 bases from V and 1 base from J, the junction contained 6 bases not matched to a gene. The chain's CDR3 is CSARDQSGREAKNIQYF. The CDR3 DNA reads TGCAGTGCTAGAGATCAAAGCGGGAGGGAGGCCAAAAACATTCAGTACTTC.

This clonotype was observed many times. The V call is TRBV20-1, the J call TRBJ2-3; no clear D gene. CDR3 size: 11 residues. Trimming shortened V by 6 bases and J by 7 bases, and 11 bases separated the two germline ends. Germline V gene lookup returns CDR1 DFQATT and CDR2 SNEGSKA (reference sequence). The CDR3 is CSAKLDYTQYF. The CDR3 region has the DNA TGCAGTGCAAAGCTCGACTATACGCAGTATTTT.

This rearrangement joins TRBV4-1 to TRBJ2-4; 7 positions agree with TRBD2. Germline trimming cut 0 bases from V and 8 bases from J; bases unmatched to any gene: 13. The CDR3 totals 17 residues. Per germline, CDR1 MGHRA and CDR2 YSYEKL. As DNA, the CDR3 is TGCGCCAGCAGCCAAGATTTTCCGGGGGAGGGAGGGGACATTCAGTACTTC. Translating gives CASSQDFPGEGGDIQYF.

This clonotype has a handful of counts. The chain couples TRBV28 to TRBJ2-1; 9 nucleotides line up with TRBD2. CDR1 and CDR2 from the germline V gene are MDHEN and SYDVKM. After removal of 3 bases from V and 6 bases from J, the junction contained 9 bases not matched to a gene. The CDR3 extends over 16 amino acids. CDR3 loop: CASSFSRLAVLNEQFF. The CDR3 bases are TGTGCCAGCAGTTTTTCAAGACTAGCGGTTCTCAATGAGCAGTTCTTC.

This clonotype was seen ten or more times. The rearrangement links TRBV10-3 to TRBJ2-7, with D tentatively TRBD1 (5 bases). The CDR3 is 15 residues long. Per germline, CDR1 ENHRY and CDR2 SYGVKD. V was pared by 3 bases and J by 0 bases, with 12 bases between. The CDR3 nucleotides are TGTGCCATCAGTGATGTCCGTGACAGCTCCTACGAGCAGTACTTC. Translating gives CAISDVRDSSYEQYF.

The genes are TRBV20-1 and TRBJ2-7; D not resolved. The V and J ends lost 6 bases and 2 bases respectively, with 17 bases between them. This CDR3 contains 14 residues. Looked up from germline, CDR1 is DFQATT and CDR2 is SNEGSKA (reference sequence). The chain's CDR3 is CSAKVYRSPYEQYF. Written as DNA, the CDR3 is TGCAGTGCCAAGGTGTACCGATCACCCTACGAGCAGTACTTC.

The chain links TRBV7-9 to TRBJ2-1; no definite D call. Trimming stripped 5 bases from V and 3 bases from J, with 11 bases between. This CDR3 is 14 amino acids long. Germline CDR1 and CDR2: SEHNR and FQNEAQ (reference sequence). In nucleotides, the CDR3 is TGTGCCAGCAGCCGTTCGGCCCGCTACAATGAGCAGTTCTTC. Protein product: CASSRSARYNEQFF.

This clonotype was seen at least ten times. This chain connects TRBV6-1 to TRBJ2-2; 7 bases line up with TRBD2. V lost 5 bases, J lost 0 bases, and 6 bases stayed unmatched. Germline V gene sequence: CDR1 MNHNS, CDR2 SASEGT. The CDR3 consists of 16 residues. The CDR3 region has the DNA TGTGCCAGCAGTTGGGCTAGCGGATCGAACACCGGGGAGCTGTTTTTT. Translation gives CASSWASGSNTGELFF.